Listed below are T cell receptor beta chains from one sample, sequenced in a study of blood T cell repertoires in COVID-19. TCRdb's table, derived via immunoSEQ multiplex PCR, lists solely in-frame clones and lacks some. The top ten clones hold 2% to 3% of a sample with roughly 150,000 clones, 75% to 90% of them seen once. The sequenced sample was peripheral blood. Receptors were obtained from a woman in her seventies with acute or convalescent COVID-19. Both conserved end residues are part of each CDR3. D genes are given only for firm matches. Only some rows state a clone size, as once, few, many or a class for expanded clones.

v_gene: TRBV28
j_gene: TRBJ1-5
abundance: -
d_gene: TRBD1
CDR3aa: CASSLLVNSPGGQPQHF
CDR3nt: TGTGCCAGCAGTTTATTGGTCAACTCTCCAGGGGGTCAGCCCCAGCATTTT

v_gene: TRBV4-3
j_gene: TRBJ1-3
abundance: once
d_gene: TRBD1
CDR3aa: CASSQAQGAGNTIYF
CDR3nt: TGCGCCAGCAGCCAGGCCCAGGGGGCCGGAAACACCATATATTTT

v_gene: TRBV5-1
j_gene: TRBJ2-7
abundance: -
d_gene: TRBD2
CDR3aa: CASSGERGAAYEQYF
CDR3nt: TGCGCCAGCAGCGGGGAGCGGGGGGCAGCCTACGAGCAGTACTTC

v_gene: TRBV29-1
j_gene: TRBJ2-3
abundance: -
d_gene: -
CDR3aa: CSVLEGLYTQYF
CDR3nt: TGCAGCGTACTTGAGGGCCTATATACGCAGTATTTT

v_gene: TRBV14
j_gene: TRBJ2-1
abundance: -
d_gene: -
CDR3aa: CASSQTGLWGSSSYNEQFF
CDR3nt: TGTGCCAGCAGCCAAACGGGACTGTGGGGGTCGAGCTCCTACAATGAGCAGTTCTTC

v_gene: TRBV19
j_gene: TRBJ1-1
abundance: -
d_gene: -
CDR3aa: CASSNDRIEAFF
CDR3nt: TGTGCCAGTAGTAACGACAGGATTGAAGCTTTCTTT

v_gene: TRBV5-1
j_gene: TRBJ1-4
abundance: -
d_gene: -
CDR3aa: CASSLGSATNEKLFF
CDR3nt: TGCGCCAGCAGCTTGGGTAGTGCAACTAATGAAAAACTGTTTTTT

v_gene: TRBV3-1/TRBV3-2
j_gene: TRBJ2-2
abundance: -
d_gene: -
CDR3aa: CASSRGGAGELFF
CDR3nt: TGTGCCAGCAGCCGAGGGGGGGCCGGGGAGCTGTTTTTT

v_gene: TRBV3-1/TRBV3-2
j_gene: TRBJ2-1
abundance: once
d_gene: TRBD1
CDR3aa: CASSLTGVNEQFF
CDR3nt: TGTGCCAGCAGCCTCACAGGGGTCAATGAGCAGTTCTTC

v_gene: TRBV6-1
j_gene: TRBJ1-1
abundance: once
d_gene: -
CDR3aa: CASSENRVNTEAFF
CDR3nt: TGTGCCAGCAGTGAAAACAGAGTGAACACTGAAGCTTTCTTT

v_gene: TRBV29-1
j_gene: TRBJ1-2
abundance: -
d_gene: TRBD1
CDR3aa: CSVVSQGNYGYTF
CDR3nt: TGCAGCGTTGTGTCACAGGGGAACTATGGCTACACCTTC

v_gene: TRBV18
j_gene: TRBJ1-1
abundance: -
d_gene: -
CDR3aa: CASSSGTEAFF
CDR3nt: TGTGCCAGCTCCTCCGGGACTGAAGCTTTCTTT

v_gene: TRBV7-7
j_gene: TRBJ2-1
abundance: -
d_gene: TRBD2
CDR3aa: CASSLEGSGGLNEQFF
CDR3nt: TGTGCTAGCAGCTTAGAAGGTAGCGGGGGCCTCAATGAGCAGTTCTTC

v_gene: TRBV28
j_gene: TRBJ1-2
abundance: -
d_gene: -
CDR3aa: CASSTWGRVGEANYGYTF
CDR3nt: TGTGCCAGCAGTACATGGGGCAGGGTAGGAGAGGCTAACTATGGCTACACCTTC

v_gene: TRBV19
j_gene: TRBJ1-6
abundance: few
d_gene: TRBD1
CDR3aa: CASSMTGGYSPLHF
CDR3nt: TGTGCCAGTAGTATGACAGGGGGTTATTCACCCCTCCACTTT

v_gene: TRBV7-9
j_gene: TRBJ1-3
abundance: once
d_gene: TRBD1
CDR3aa: CASSPWGTTGAGNTIYF
CDR3nt: TGTGCCAGCAGCCCTTGGGGAACAACAGGGGCTGGAAACACCATATATTTT

v_gene: TRBV11-1
j_gene: TRBJ1-1
abundance: -
d_gene: TRBD1
CDR3aa: CASSLETGSTEAFF
CDR3nt: TGTGCCAGCAGCTTAGAGACAGGGAGCACTGAAGCTTTCTTT

v_gene: TRBV5-1
j_gene: TRBJ2-2
abundance: -
d_gene: -
CDR3aa: CASSLQEPTTGELFF
CDR3nt: TGCGCCAGCAGCTTACAGGAGCCAACCACCGGGGAGCTGTTTTTT

v_gene: TRBV2
j_gene: TRBJ2-5
abundance: -
d_gene: TRBD2
CDR3aa: CASSLLSGGAAETQYF
CDR3nt: TGTGCCAGCAGTCTTCTTAGCGGGGGGGCTGCAGAGACCCAGTACTTC

v_gene: TRBV18
j_gene: TRBJ1-2
abundance: few
d_gene: TRBD1
CDR3aa: CASSPPGGKVYYGYTF
CDR3nt: TGTGCCAGCTCACCACCAGGGGGCAAGGTTTACTATGGCTACACCTTC

v_gene: TRBV28
j_gene: TRBJ1-1
abundance: -
d_gene: -
CDR3aa: CASYQGPTEAFF
CDR3nt: TGTGCCAGCTATCAGGGGCCAACTGAAGCTTTCTTT

v_gene: TRBV9
j_gene: TRBJ1-2
abundance: -
d_gene: -
CDR3aa: CASSVPGVGGYTF
CDR3nt: TGTGCCAGCAGCGTACCGGGAGTAGGTGGCTACACCTTC

v_gene: TRBV7-2
j_gene: TRBJ1-6
abundance: -
d_gene: -
CDR3aa: CASSLDSLYNSPLHF
CDR3nt: TGTGCCAGCAGCTTAGACAGCCTCTATAATTCACCCCTCCACTTT

v_gene: TRBV28
j_gene: TRBJ2-3
abundance: -
d_gene: TRBD2
CDR3aa: CASSSPAGGSTDTQYF
CDR3nt: TGTGCCAGCAGTTCCCCAGCGGGGGGGAGCACAGATACGCAGTATTTT

v_gene: TRBV6-5
j_gene: TRBJ1-1
abundance: -
d_gene: TRBD1
CDR3aa: CASRDTTGGGTEAFF
CDR3nt: TGTGCCAGCAGAGATACGACAGGGGGAGGTACTGAAGCTTTCTTT

v_gene: TRBV30
j_gene: TRBJ1-2
abundance: few
d_gene: -
CDR3aa: CAWSVASIDTF
CDR3nt: TGTGCCTGGAGTGTAGCCTCGATCGACACCTTC

v_gene: TRBV2
j_gene: TRBJ2-3
abundance: -
d_gene: TRBD2
CDR3aa: CASSEGASGPTDTQYF
CDR3nt: TGTGCCAGCAGTGAAGGGGCTAGCGGACCCACAGATACGCAGTATTTT

v_gene: TRBV5-6
j_gene: TRBJ2-2
abundance: -
d_gene: -
CDR3aa: CASSLLAGGFGELFF
CDR3nt: TGTGCCAGCAGCTTGTTAGCAGGGGGGTTCGGGGAGCTGTTTTTT

v_gene: TRBV11-1
j_gene: TRBJ2-3
abundance: -
d_gene: -
CDR3aa: CASSSRSSTDTQYF
CDR3nt: TGTGCCAGCAGCTCGCGGAGTAGCACAGATACGCAGTATTTT

v_gene: TRBV10-2
j_gene: TRBJ1-5
abundance: -
d_gene: -
CDR3aa: CASRDTFNQPQHF
CDR3nt: TGCGCCAGCAGGGACACTTTCAATCAGCCCCAGCATTTT

v_gene: TRBV7-8
j_gene: TRBJ1-4
abundance: -
d_gene: TRBD1
CDR3aa: CASSSRGRGEKLFF
CDR3nt: TGTGCCAGCAGCTCAAGGGGGCGCGGTGAAAAACTGTTTTTT

v_gene: TRBV7-2
j_gene: TRBJ1-5
abundance: -
d_gene: TRBD1
CDR3aa: CASSPGGASQPQHF
CDR3nt: TGTGCCAGCAGCCCAGGGGGCGCCTCCCAGCCCCAGCATTTT

v_gene: TRBV7-9
j_gene: TRBJ2-2
abundance: few
d_gene: TRBD1
CDR3aa: CASSGRQGSNTGELFF
CDR3nt: TGTGCCAGCAGCGGCCGACAGGGTTCGAACACCGGGGAGCTGTTTTTT

v_gene: TRBV19
j_gene: TRBJ1-2
abundance: few
d_gene: TRBD1
CDR3aa: CASSNPGGTGYTF
CDR3nt: TGTGCCAGTTCCAACCCAGGGGGGACTGGCTACACCTTC

v_gene: TRBV4-1
j_gene: TRBJ1-5
abundance: -
d_gene: TRBD1
CDR3aa: CASSPTGGNQPQHF
CDR3nt: TGCGCCAGCAGCCCGACAGGGGGCAATCAGCCCCAGCATTTT

v_gene: TRBV5-4
j_gene: TRBJ2-3
abundance: -
d_gene: -
CDR3aa: CASSPTGADTQYF
CDR3nt: TGTGCCAGCAGCCCCACGGGGGCAGATACGCAGTATTTT

v_gene: TRBV6-5
j_gene: TRBJ1-1
abundance: -
d_gene: TRBD1
CDR3aa: CASSYSTRGLAEAFF
CDR3nt: TGTGCCAGCAGTTACTCGACAAGGGGGCTCGCTGAAGCTTTCTTT